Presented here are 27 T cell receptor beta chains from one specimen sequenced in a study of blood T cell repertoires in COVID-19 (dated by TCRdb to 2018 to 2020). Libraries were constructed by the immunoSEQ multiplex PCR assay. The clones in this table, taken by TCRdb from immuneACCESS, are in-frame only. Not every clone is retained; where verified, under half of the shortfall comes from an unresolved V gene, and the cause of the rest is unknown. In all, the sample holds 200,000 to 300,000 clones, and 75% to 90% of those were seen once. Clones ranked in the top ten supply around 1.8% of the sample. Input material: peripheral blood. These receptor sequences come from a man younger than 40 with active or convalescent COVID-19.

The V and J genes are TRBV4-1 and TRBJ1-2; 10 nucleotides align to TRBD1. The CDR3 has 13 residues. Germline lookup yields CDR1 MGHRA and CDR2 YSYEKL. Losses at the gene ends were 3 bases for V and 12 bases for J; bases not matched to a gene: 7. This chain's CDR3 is CASSHPGQGTNTF. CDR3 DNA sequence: TGCGCCAGCAGCCACCCGGGACAGGGGACTAACACCTTC.

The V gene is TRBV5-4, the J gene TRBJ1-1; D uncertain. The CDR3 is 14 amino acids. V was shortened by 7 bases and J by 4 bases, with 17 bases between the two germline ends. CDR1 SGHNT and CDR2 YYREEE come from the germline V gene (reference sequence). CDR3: CASSEGGLGTEAFF. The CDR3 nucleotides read TGTGCCAGCTCGGAGGGAGGGCTTGGCACTGAAGCTTTCTTT.

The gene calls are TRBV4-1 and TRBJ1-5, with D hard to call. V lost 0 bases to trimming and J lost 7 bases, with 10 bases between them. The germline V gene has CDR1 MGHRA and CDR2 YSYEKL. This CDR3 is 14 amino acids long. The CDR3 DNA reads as TGCGCCAGCAGCCAAGATCTATCCAGGCAGCCCCAGCATTTT. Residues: CASSQDLSRQPQHF.

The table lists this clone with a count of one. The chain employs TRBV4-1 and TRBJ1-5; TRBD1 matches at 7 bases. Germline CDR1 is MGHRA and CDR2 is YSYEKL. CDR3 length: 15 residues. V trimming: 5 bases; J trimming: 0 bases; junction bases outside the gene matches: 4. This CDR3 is CASSWDSDSNQPQHF. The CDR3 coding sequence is TGCGCCAGCAGCTGGGACAGTGATAGCAATCAGCCCCAGCATTTT.

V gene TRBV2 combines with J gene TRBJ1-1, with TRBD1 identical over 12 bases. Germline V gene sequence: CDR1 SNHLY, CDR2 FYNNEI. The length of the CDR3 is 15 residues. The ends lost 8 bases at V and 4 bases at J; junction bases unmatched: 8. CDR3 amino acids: CASYPGQGAGTEAFF. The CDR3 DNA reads TGTGCCAGCTACCCGGGACAGGGGGCTGGCACTGAAGCTTTCTTT.

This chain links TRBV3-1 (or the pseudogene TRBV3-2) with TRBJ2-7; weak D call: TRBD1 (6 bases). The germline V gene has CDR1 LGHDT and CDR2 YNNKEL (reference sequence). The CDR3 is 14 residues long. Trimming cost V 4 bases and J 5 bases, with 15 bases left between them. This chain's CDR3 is CASSPLRQENEQYF. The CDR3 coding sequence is TGTGCCAGCAGCCCACTCCGACAGGAGAACGAGCAGTACTTC.

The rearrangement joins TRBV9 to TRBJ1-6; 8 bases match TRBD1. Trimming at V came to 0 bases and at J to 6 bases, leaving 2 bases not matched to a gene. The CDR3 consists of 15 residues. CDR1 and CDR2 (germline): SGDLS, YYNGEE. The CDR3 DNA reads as TGTGCCAGCAGCGTAGAAGGACAGGGTAATTCACCCCTCCACTTT. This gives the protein CASSVEGQGNSPLHF.

In DNA, the CDR3 is TGTGCCAGCAGTGAAGAGGTTAGGGACAGAAAAGAGACCCAGTACTTC. It specifies CASSEEVRDRKETQYF. The rearrangement uses TRBV6-1 and TRBJ2-5; TRBD1 matches at 7 bases. CDR1 and CDR2 from the germline V gene are MNHNS and SASEGT. The CDR3 consists of 16 residues. V trimming: 1 base; J trimming: 3 bases; junction bases outside the gene matches: 8.

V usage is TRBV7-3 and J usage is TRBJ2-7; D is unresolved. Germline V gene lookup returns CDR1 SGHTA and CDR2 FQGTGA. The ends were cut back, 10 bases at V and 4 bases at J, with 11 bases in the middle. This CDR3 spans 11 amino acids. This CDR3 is CATWFGYEQYF. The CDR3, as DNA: TGTGCCACCTGGTTCGGTTACGAGCAGTACTTC.

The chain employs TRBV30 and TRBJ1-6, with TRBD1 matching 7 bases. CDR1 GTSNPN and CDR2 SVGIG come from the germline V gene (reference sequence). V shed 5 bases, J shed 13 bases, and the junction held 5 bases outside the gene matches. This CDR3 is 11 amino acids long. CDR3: CAWGFRGPLHF. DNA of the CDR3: TGTGCCTGGGGCTTCAGGGGGCCCCTCCACTTT.

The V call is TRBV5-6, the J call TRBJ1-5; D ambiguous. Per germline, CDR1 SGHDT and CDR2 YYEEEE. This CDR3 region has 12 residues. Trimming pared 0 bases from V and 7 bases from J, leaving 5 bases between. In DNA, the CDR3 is TGTGCCAGCAGCTTGGCCGGGCAGCCCCAGCATTTT. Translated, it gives CASSLAGQPQHF.

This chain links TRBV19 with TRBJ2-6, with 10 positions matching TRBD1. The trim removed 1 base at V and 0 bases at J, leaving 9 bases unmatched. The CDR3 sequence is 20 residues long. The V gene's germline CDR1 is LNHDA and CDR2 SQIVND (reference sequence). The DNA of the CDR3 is TGTGCCAGTAGTATAGTTGGACAGGGGGTTATTGGCTCTGGGGCCAACGTCCTGACTTTC. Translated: CASSIVGQGVIGSGANVLTF.

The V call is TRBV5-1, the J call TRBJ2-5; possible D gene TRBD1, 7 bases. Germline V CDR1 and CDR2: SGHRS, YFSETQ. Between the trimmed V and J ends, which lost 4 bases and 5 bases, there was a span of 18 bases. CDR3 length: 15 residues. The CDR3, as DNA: TGCGCCAGCAGCCCCCTTGGAGGGGGCTATGAGACCCAGTACTTC. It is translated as CASSPLGGGYETQYF.

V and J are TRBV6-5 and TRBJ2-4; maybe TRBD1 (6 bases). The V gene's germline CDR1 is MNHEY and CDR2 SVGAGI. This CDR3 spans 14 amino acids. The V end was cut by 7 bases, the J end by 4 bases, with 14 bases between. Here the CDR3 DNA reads TGTGCCAGCACCCCGACAGGACAGAAAAACATTCAGTACTTC. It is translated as CASTPTGQKNIQYF.

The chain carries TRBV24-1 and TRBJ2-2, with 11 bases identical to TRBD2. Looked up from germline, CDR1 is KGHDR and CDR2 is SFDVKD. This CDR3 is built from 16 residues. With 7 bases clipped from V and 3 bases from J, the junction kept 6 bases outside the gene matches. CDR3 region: CATRASGGPYTGELFF. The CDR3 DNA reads TGTGCCACCAGGGCTAGCGGGGGGCCTTACACCGGGGAGCTGTTTTTT.

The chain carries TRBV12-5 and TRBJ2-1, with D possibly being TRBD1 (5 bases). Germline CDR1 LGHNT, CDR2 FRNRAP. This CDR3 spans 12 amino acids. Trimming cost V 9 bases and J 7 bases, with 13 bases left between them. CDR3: CASRALWNEQFF. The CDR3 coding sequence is TGTGCTAGCAGGGCTCTTTGGAATGAGCAGTTCTTC.

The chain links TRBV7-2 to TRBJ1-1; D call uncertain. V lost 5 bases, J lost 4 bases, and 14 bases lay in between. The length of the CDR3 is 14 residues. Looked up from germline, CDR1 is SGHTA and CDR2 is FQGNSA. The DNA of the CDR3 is TGTGCCAGCAGCAGCCGCGCATCACTCACTGAAGCTTTCTTT. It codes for CASSSRASLTEAFF. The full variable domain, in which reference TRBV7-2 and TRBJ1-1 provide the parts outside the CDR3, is GAGVSQSPSNKVTEKGKDVELRCDPISGHTALYWYRQSLGQGLEFLIYFQGNSAPDKSGLPSDRFSAERTGGSVSTLTIQRTQQEDSAVYLCASSSRASLTEAFFGQGTRLTVV.

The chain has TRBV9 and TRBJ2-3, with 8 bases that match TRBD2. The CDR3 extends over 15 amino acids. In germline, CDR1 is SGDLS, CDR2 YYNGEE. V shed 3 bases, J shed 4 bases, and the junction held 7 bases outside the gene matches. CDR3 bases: TGTGCCAGCAGCGCCGGGGGGGCGTCTTCAGATACGCAGTATTTT. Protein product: CASSAGGASSDTQYF.

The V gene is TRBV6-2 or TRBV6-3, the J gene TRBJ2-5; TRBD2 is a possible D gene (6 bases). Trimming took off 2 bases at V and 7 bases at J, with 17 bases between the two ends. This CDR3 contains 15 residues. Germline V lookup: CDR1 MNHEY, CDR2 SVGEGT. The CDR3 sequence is CASSYGPWGEGTQYF. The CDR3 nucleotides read TGTGCCAGCAGTTACGGTCCGTGGGGGGAAGGGACCCAGTACTTC.

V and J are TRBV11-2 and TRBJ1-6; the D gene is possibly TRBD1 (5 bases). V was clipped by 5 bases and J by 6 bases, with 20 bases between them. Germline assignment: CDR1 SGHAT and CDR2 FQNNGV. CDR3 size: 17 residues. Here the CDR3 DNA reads TGTGCCAGCAGCGTCACGGGGGGTTTGGGCCCTAATTCACCCCTCCACTTT. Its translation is CASSVTGGLGPNSPLHF.

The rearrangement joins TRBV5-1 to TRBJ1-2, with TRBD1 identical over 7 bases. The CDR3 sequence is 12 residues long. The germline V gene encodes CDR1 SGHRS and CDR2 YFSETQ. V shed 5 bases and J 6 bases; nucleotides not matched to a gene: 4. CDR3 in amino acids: CASRPQGDGYTF. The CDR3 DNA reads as TGCGCCAGCAGGCCTCAGGGGGATGGCTACACCTTC.

The CDR3, as DNA: TGTGCCAGTAGGGGGGCGCCCACCGCTGAAGCTTTCTTT. This gives the protein CASRGAPTAEAFF. The chain carries TRBV19 and TRBJ1-1, with D tentatively TRBD1 (6 bases). Trimming shortened V by 6 bases and J by 6 bases, and 14 bases separated the two germline ends. This CDR3 comprises 13 residues. Per the germline V gene, CDR1 is LNHDA and CDR2 is SQIVND (reference sequence).

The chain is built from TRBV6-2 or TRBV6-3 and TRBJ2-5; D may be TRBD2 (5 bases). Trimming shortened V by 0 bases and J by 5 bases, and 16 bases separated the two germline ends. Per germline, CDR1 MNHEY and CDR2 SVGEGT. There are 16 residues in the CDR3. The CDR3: CASSYSIAERRETQYF. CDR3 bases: TGTGCCAGCAGTTACTCGATTGCAGAAAGGAGGGAGACCCAGTACTTC.

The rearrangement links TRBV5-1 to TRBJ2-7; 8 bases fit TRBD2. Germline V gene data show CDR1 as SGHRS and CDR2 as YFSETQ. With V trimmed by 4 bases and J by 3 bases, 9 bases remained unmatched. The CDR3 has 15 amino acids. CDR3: CASSKASGLFYEQYF. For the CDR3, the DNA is TGCGCCAGCAGCAAAGCTAGCGGGCTCTTCTACGAGCAGTACTTC.

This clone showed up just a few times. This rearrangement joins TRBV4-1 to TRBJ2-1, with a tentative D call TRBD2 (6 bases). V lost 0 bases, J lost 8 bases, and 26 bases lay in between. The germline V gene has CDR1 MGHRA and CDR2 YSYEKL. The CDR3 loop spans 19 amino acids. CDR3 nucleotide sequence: TGCGCCAGCAGCCAAGATAATGAGGAGGGCCACCGGCCGCACGATGAGCAGTTCTTC. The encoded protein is CASSQDNEEGHRPHDEQFF.

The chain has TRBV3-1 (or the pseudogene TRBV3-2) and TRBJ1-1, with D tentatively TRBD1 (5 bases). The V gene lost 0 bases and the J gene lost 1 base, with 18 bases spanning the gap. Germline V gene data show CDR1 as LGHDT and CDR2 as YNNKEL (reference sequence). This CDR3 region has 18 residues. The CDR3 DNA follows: TGTGCCAGCAGCCAAGATCGTCTTACTGGGGCTACGAACACTGAAGCTTTCTTT. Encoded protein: CASSQDRLTGATNTEAFF.

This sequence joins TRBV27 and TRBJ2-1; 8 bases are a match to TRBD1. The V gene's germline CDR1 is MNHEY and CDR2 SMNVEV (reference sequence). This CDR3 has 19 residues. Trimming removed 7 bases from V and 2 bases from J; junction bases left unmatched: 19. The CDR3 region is CASTAISGQGASTYNEQFF. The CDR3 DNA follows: TGTGCCAGCACCGCCATCTCGGGGCAGGGGGCTTCTACCTACAATGAGCAGTTCTTC.